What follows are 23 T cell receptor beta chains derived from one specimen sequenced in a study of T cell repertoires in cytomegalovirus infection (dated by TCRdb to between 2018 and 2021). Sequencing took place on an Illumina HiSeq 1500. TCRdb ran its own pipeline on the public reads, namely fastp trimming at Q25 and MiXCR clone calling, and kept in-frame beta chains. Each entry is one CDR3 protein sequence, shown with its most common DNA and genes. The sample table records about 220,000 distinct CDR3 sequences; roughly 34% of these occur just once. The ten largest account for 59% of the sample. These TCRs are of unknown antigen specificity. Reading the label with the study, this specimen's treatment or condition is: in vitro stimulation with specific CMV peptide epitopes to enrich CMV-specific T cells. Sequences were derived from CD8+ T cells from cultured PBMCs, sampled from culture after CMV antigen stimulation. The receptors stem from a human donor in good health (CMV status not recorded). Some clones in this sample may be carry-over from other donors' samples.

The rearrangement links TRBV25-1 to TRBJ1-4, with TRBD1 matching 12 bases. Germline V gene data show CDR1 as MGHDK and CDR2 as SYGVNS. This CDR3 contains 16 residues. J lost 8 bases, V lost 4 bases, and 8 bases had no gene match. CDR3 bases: TGTGCCAGCAGTGGTACGGGACAGGGGGCGAGAGAAAAACTGTTTTTT. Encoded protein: CASSGTGQGAREKLFF. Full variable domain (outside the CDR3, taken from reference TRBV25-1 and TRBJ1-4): EADIYQTPRYLVIGTGKKITLECSQTMGHDKMYWYQQDPGMELHLIHYSYGVNSTEKGDLSSESTVSRIRTEHFPLTLESARPSHTSQYLCASSGTGQGAREKLFFGSGTQLSVL.

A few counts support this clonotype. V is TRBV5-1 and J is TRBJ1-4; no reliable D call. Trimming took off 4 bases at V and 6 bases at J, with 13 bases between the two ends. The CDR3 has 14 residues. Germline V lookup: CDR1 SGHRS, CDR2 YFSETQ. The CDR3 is CASSRENPDEKLFF. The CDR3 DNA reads TGCGCCAGCAGCCGGGAGAATCCAGATGAAAAACTGTTTTTT.

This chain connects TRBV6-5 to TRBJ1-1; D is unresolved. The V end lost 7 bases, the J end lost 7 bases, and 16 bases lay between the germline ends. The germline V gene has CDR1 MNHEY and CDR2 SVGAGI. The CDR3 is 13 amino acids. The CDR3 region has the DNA TGTGCCAGCAAATCATCTAGGGAGATTGAAGCTTTCTTT. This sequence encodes CASKSSREIEAFF.

The CDR3 DNA sequence: TGTGCCACCAGCTCCGGCCCCCTGACTAGCGGAGTCTACGAGCAGTACTTC. Translated: CATSSGPLTSGVYEQYF. This chain links TRBV15 with TRBJ2-7; 9 nucleotides agree with TRBD2. CDR3 size: 17 residues. Germline-derived CDR1 and CDR2 are LNHNV and YYDKDF (reference sequence). The V gene end was trimmed by 5 bases and the J gene end by 3 bases; junction bases not matched to a gene: 14.

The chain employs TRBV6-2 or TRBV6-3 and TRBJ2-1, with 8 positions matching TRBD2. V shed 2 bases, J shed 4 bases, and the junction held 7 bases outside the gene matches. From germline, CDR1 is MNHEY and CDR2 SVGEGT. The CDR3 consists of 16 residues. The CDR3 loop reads CASSYTSGGGYNEQFF. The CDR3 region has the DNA TGTGCCAGCAGTTACACAAGCGGGGGCGGTTACAATGAGCAGTTCTTC.

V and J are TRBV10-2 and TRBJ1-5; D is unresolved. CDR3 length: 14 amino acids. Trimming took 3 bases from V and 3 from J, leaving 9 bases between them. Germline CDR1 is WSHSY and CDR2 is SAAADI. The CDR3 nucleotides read TGCGCCAGCAGTGAACGGGGTTACAATCAGCCCCAGCATTTT. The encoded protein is CASSERGYNQPQHF.

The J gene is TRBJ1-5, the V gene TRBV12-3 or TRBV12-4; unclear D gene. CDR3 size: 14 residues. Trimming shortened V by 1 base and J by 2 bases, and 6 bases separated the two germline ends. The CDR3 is CASSLGSRNQPQHF. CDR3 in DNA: TGTGCCAGCAGTTTAGGCAGCCGCAATCAGCCCCAGCATTTT.

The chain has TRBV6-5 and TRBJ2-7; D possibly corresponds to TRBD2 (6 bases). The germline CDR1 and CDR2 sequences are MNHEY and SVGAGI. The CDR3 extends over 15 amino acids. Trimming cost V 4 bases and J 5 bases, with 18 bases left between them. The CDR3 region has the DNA TGTGCCAGCAGTTTTTTCCGGGAGAGTACCCACGAGCAGTACTTC. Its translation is CASSFFRESTHEQYF.

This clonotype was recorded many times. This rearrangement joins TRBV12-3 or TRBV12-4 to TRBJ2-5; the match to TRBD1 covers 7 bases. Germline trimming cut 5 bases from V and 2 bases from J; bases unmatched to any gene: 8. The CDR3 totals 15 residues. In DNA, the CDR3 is TGTGCCAGCAGTCTCTACCGGGACAGACAAGAGACCCAGTACTTC. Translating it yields CASSLYRDRQETQYF.

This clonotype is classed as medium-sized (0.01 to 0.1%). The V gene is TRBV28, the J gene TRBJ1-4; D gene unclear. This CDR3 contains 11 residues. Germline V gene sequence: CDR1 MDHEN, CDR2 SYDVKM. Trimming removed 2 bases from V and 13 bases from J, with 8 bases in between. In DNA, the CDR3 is TGTGCCAGCAGTTTAGGGCAGTTACTGTTTTTT. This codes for CASSLGQLLFF.

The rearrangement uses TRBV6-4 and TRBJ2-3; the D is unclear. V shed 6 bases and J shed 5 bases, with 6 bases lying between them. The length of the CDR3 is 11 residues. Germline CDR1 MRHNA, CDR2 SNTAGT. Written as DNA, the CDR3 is TGTGCCAGCAGGATGGGAGATACGCAGTATTTT. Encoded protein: CASRMGDTQYF.

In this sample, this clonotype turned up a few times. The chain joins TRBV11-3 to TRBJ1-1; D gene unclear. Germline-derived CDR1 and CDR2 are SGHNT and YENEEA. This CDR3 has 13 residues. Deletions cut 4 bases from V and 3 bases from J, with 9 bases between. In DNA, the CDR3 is TGTGCCAGCAGCTCCGAGAGCTACACTGAAGCTTTCTTT. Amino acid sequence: CASSSESYTEAFF.

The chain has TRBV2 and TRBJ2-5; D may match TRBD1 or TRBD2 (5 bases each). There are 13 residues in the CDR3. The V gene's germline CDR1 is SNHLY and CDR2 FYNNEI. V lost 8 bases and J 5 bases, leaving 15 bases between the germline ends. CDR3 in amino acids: CASGERRGETQYF. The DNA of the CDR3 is TGTGCCAGCGGAGAGCGCCGGGGCGAGACCCAGTACTTC.

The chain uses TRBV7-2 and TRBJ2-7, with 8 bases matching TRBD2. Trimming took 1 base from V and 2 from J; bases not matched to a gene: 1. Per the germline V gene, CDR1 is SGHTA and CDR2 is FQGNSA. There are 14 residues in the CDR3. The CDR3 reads CASSLELAAYEQYF. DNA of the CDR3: TGTGCCAGCAGCTTAGAACTAGCGGCCTACGAGCAGTACTTC. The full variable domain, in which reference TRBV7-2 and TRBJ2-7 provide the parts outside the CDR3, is GAGVSQSPSNKVTEKGKDVELRCDPISGHTALYWYRQSLGQGLEFLIYFQGNSAPDKSGLPSDRFSAERTGGSVSTLTIQRTQQEDSAVYLCASSLELAAYEQYFGPGTRLTVT.

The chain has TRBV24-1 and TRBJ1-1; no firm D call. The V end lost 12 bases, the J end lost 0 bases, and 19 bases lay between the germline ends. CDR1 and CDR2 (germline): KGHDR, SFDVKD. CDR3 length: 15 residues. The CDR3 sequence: CAPEDGQPLNTEAFF. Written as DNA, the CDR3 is TGTGCCCCCGAGGACGGGCAGCCTTTGAACACTGAAGCTTTCTTT.

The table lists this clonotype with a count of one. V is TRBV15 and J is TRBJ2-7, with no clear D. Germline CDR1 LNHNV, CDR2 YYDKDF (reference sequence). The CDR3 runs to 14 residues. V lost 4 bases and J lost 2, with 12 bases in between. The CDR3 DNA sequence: TGTGCCACCAGCACCTACCCAGACCCCTACGAGCAGTACTTC. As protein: CATSTYPDPYEQYF.

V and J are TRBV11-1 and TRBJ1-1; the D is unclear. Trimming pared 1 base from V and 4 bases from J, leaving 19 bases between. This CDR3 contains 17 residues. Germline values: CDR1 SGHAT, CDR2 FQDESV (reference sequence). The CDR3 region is CASSLGWGYEPPTEAFF. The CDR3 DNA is TGTGCCAGCAGCTTAGGGTGGGGATACGAACCGCCCACTGAAGCTTTCTTT.

The CDR3 here is CASRSDRGQPQHF. CDR3 DNA sequence: TGTGCCAGCAGATCCGACAGGGGTCAGCCCCAGCATTTT. This rearrangement joins TRBV12-3 or TRBV12-4 to TRBJ1-5; TRBD1 agrees at 8 bases. The trim removed 6 bases at V and 6 bases at J, leaving 4 bases unmatched. This CDR3 comprises 13 residues.

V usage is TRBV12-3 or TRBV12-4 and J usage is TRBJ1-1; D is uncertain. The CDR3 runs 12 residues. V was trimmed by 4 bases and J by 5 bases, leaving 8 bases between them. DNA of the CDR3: TGTGCCAGCAGTTACCAGGATACTGAAGCTTTCTTT. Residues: CASSYQDTEAFF.

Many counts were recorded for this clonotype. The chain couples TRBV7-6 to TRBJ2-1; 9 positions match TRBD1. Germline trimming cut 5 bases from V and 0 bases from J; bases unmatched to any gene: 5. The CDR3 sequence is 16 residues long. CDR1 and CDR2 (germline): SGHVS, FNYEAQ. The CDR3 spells CASSGRGQGSYNEQFF. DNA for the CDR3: TGTGCCAGCAGCGGCCGGGGACAGGGCTCCTACAATGAGCAGTTCTTC.

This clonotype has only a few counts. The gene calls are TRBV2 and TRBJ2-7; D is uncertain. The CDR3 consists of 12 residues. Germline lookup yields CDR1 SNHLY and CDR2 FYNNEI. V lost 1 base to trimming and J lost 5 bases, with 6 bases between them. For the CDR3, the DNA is TGTGCCAGCAGTGAAGAGACGCACGAGCAGTACTTC. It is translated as CASSEETHEQYF.

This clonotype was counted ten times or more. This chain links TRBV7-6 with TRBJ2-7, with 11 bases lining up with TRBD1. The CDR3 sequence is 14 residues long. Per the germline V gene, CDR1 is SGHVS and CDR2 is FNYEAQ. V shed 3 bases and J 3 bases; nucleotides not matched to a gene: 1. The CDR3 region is CASSLGQGDYEQYF. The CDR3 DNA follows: TGTGCCAGCAGCTTGGGACAGGGGGACTACGAGCAGTACTTC.

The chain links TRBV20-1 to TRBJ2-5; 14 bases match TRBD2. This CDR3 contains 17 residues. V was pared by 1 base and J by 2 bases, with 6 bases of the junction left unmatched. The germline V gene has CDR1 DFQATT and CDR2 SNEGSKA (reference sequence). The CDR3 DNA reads TGCAGTGCTAGAGGGGGACTAGCGGGGGCCAAACAAGAGACCCAGTACTTC. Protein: CSARGGLAGAKQETQYF.